The 30 T cell receptor beta chains given below trace back to one sample, sequenced in a study of vaccination and CD4 T cells after COVID-19. Treatment reported: roughly 11-day PBMC culture with coronavirus spike peptide pools or control peptides (ViraFEST assay). The Oncomine TCR Beta short-read assay was applied to DNA of cultured CD4+ T cells. TCRdb redid the calling of the PCR reads with MiXCR, one entry per CDR3 protein. Among 12,000 to 15,000 distinct CDR3 sequences listed, roughly 50% were seen once. For these TCRs, the target antigens are not known. Sequencing used CD4+ T cells from blood, cultured in vitro. The receptors derive from a human donor who had recovered from COVID-19.

V gene TRBV7-3 combines with J gene TRBJ2-1, with a weak D call TRBD2 (6 bases). Per the germline V gene, CDR1 is SGHTA and CDR2 is FQGTGA. The CDR3 is 14 amino acids. Trimming removed 2 bases at V and 5 bases at J, with 10 bases between. CDR3 in amino acids: CASSLGLRNNEQFF. Written as DNA, the CDR3 is TGTGCCAGCAGCTTAGGACTACGGAACAATGAGCAGTTCTTC.

This clonotype has a handful of counts. The V gene is TRBV20-1, the J gene TRBJ1-5, with D possibly matching TRBD1 (5 bases). Germline lookup yields CDR1 DFQATT and CDR2 SNEGSKA (reference sequence). This CDR3 is built from 14 residues. The ends were cut back, 3 bases at V and 0 bases at J, with 9 bases in the middle. The CDR3 reads CSASGTVSNQPQHF. CDR3 coding DNA: TGCAGTGCTAGTGGGACGGTTAGCAATCAGCCCCAGCATTTT.

The V call is TRBV27, the J call TRBJ1-6, with a possible D match to TRBD1 (6 bases). This CDR3 has 14 residues. V lost 6 bases and J lost 6, with 12 bases in between. The V gene's germline CDR1 is MNHEY and CDR2 SMNVEV (reference sequence). CDR3 bases: TGTGCCAGCAGGTGGGGGGCAACTAATTCACCCCTCCACTTT. It encodes CASRWGATNSPLHF.

The V call is TRBV27, the J call TRBJ1-1; D gene ambiguous. This CDR3 is 13 amino acids long. Germline V gives CDR1 MNHEY, CDR2 SMNVEV (reference sequence). V lost 4 bases and J lost 4, with 10 bases in between. The CDR3 protein is CASSSRMSTEAFF. CDR3 DNA sequence: TGTGCCAGCAGTTCCAGGATGAGCACTGAAGCTTTCTTT.

The genes are TRBV28 and TRBJ1-2; 10 nucleotides line up with TRBD1. The CDR3 runs 16 residues. Per the germline V gene, CDR1 is MDHEN and CDR2 is SYDVKM. V lost 1 base and J lost 8; bases outside the gene matches: 10. The CDR3 region has the DNA TGTGCCAGCAGTTTATTAGGTCTTGGACAGGGGGGAGGCTACACCTTC. It yields the protein CASSLLGLGQGGGYTF.

The J gene is TRBJ2-3, the V gene TRBV20-1, with 10 bases identical to TRBD2. With V trimmed by 5 bases and J by 4 bases, 6 bases remained unmatched. The CDR3 covers 14 residues. The V gene's germline CDR1 is DFQATT and CDR2 SNEGSKA (reference sequence). The CDR3 DNA is TGCAGTGCTCTAGCGGGGGTTCACCCAGATACGCAGTATTTT. Translated, it gives CSALAGVHPDTQYF.

The chain is built from TRBV4-2 and TRBJ2-6; D tentatively reads TRBD1 or TRBD2 (6 bases each). The CDR3 totals 20 residues. The V end lost 1 base, the J end lost 0 bases, and 19 bases lay between the germline ends. CDR1 LGHNA and CDR2 YNFKEQ come from the germline V gene. In DNA, the CDR3 is TGTGCCAGCAGCCAAGGGGGGCGGGGTTTGGGAAGCTCTGGGGCCAACGTCCTGACTTTC. Translation: CASSQGGRGLGSSGANVLTF.

This rearrangement joins TRBV6-1 to TRBJ2-1, with D tentatively TRBD2 (5 bases). CDR3 length: 15 amino acids. Germline assignment: CDR1 MNHNS and CDR2 SASEGT. Trimming shortened V by 3 bases and J by 1 base, and 10 bases separated the two germline ends. In nucleotides, the CDR3 is TGTGCCAGCAGTGACAGAGCGGCGTCCTACAATGAGCAGTTCTTC. Translating gives CASSDRAASYNEQFF.

V is TRBV19 and J is TRBJ1-1; TRBD1 matches at 9 bases. Germline CDR1 reads LNHDA; CDR2 reads SQIVND (reference sequence). The CDR3 runs 13 residues. Trimming at V came to 5 bases and at J to 6 bases, leaving 4 bases not matched to a gene. The CDR3 nucleotides read TGTGCCAGTAGTTGGACAGGGGCCCCTGAAGCTTTCTTT. Amino acid sequence: CASSWTGAPEAFF.

This clonotype was counted a few times. V is TRBV6-1 and J is TRBJ2-2, with 8 bases identical to TRBD1. J lost 7 bases, V lost 6 bases, and 7 bases had no gene match. The V gene's germline CDR1 is MNHNS and CDR2 SASEGT. CDR3 length: 14 amino acids. The CDR3 loop is CASSRQGSIGELFF. In nucleotides, the CDR3 is TGTGCCAGCAGCAGACAGGGGTCGATCGGGGAGCTGTTTTTT.

The V call is TRBV27, the J call TRBJ1-1; unclear D gene. Per the germline V gene, CDR1 is MNHEY and CDR2 is SMNVEV (reference sequence). The CDR3 contains 16 residues. Trimming left V 5 bases short and J 1 base short, with 17 bases between. DNA of the CDR3: TGTGCCAGCAGTCCCCTCCTGGACGGTGGGAACACTGAAGCTTTCTTT. Protein sequence: CASSPLLDGGNTEAFF.

The J gene is TRBJ2-1, the V gene TRBV7-8, with 8 positions matching TRBD1. The CDR3 is 15 amino acids. Germline V lookup: CDR1 SGHVS, CDR2 FQNEAQ. Trimming cost V 3 bases and J 5 bases; bases outside gene matches: 6. The CDR3, as DNA: TGTGCCAGCAGCTTGGTCGACAGGGGTAACAATGAGCAGTTCTTC. Translation: CASSLVDRGNNEQFF.

This sequence joins TRBV7-8 and TRBJ1-5; possibly TRBD1 for D (5 bases). The CDR3 sequence is 15 residues long. CDR1 and CDR2 (germline): SGHVS, FQNEAQ. V dropped 1 base and J dropped 0 bases, with 7 bases sitting between them. In DNA, the CDR3 is TGTGCCAGCAGCTTAGTGCAGGGTAGCAATCAGCCCCAGCATTTT. Protein product: CASSLVQGSNQPQHF.

This sequence joins TRBV30 and TRBJ2-2, with no clear D. Per germline, CDR1 GTSNPN and CDR2 SVGIG (reference sequence). The V gene lost 0 bases and the J gene lost 1 base, with 9 bases spanning the gap. This CDR3 has 15 residues. DNA of the CDR3: TGTGCCTGGAGTGTAGCCCACCTGAACACCGGGGAGCTGTTTTTT. This encodes CAWSVAHLNTGELFF. The complete variable domain, with remaining parts taken from reference TRBV30 and TRBJ2-2, reads SQTIHQWPATLVQPVGSPLSLECTVEGTSNPNLYWYRQAAGRGLQLLFYSVGIGQISSEVPQNLSASRPQDRQFILSSKKLLLSDSGFYLCAWSVAHLNTGELFFGEGSRLTVL.

The chain recombines TRBV15 with TRBJ2-4, with TRBD2 matching 9 bases. Germline CDR1 reads LNHNV; CDR2 reads YYDKDF (reference sequence). V shed 0 bases and J 8 bases; nucleotides not matched to a gene: 8. The CDR3 runs 16 residues. CDR3 DNA sequence: TGTGCCACCAGCAGAGATGGGGCTAGCGGGATAGACATTCAGTACTTC. Encoded protein: CATSRDGASGIDIQYF.

V usage is TRBV12-3 or TRBV12-4 and J usage is TRBJ2-3; a possible D gene is TRBD2 (5 bases). This CDR3 spans 14 amino acids. V lost 0 bases to trimming and J lost 1 base, with 5 bases between them. The CDR3 region has the DNA TGTGCCAGCAGTTTAGCTAGCGGCACAGATACGCAGTATTTT. This codes for CASSLASGTDTQYF.

The chain employs TRBV19 and TRBJ1-1; the D gene is possibly TRBD1 (5 bases). The germline V gene encodes CDR1 LNHDA and CDR2 SQIVND (reference sequence). The CDR3 extends over 15 amino acids. Trimming removed 7 bases from V and 6 bases from J, with 21 bases in between. The CDR3 DNA is TGTGCCAGTACCAATTTGGGCCGATTGGGACCTGAAGCTTTCTTT. This codes for CASTNLGRLGPEAFF.

This sequence joins TRBV3-1 and TRBJ2-7; possible D gene TRBD2, 5 bases. Germline lookup yields CDR1 LGHDT and CDR2 YNNKEL (reference sequence). The V end was cut by 3 bases, the J end by 5 bases, with 17 bases between. This CDR3 is 15 amino acids long. CDR3 in amino acids: CASSHLTGIRDEQYF. For the CDR3, the DNA is TGTGCCAGCAGCCATCTTACGGGGATTCGGGACGAGCAGTACTTC.

J is TRBJ1-5 and V is TRBV20-1, with 7 bases fitting TRBD1. J lost 1 base, V lost 4 bases, and 10 bases had no gene match. Germline V gene data show CDR1 as DFQATT and CDR2 as SNEGSKA (reference sequence). This CDR3 is 16 amino acids long. CDR3 residues: CSAIRGGSMSNQPQHF. The DNA of the CDR3 is TGCAGTGCTATCAGGGGGGGGTCGATGAGCAATCAGCCCCAGCATTTT.

The rearrangement uses TRBV19 and TRBJ2-3; tentative D call: TRBD2 (5 bases). The CDR3 has 14 residues. CDR1 is LNHDA and CDR2 is SQIVND in the germline V gene (reference sequence). With 5 bases removed from V and 2 bases from J, the gap between germline ends came to 11 bases. The CDR3 nucleotides are TGTGCCAGTAGTCTTGGACTCGACACAGATACGCAGTATTTT. Its protein product is CASSLGLDTDTQYF.

This clonotype was observed a handful of times. The V and J genes are TRBV20-1 and TRBJ2-7, with 9 bases lining up with TRBD2. The CDR3 spans 13 residues. Germline assignment: CDR1 DFQATT and CDR2 SNEGSKA (reference sequence). Unmatched junction bases numbered 8, after V lost 5 bases and J lost 6 bases. CDR3: CSAGRREGSEQYF. The CDR3 nucleotides are TGCAGTGCTGGAAGGCGGGAGGGTTCCGAGCAGTACTTC.

Only a few counts were recorded for this clonotype. The V gene is TRBV2, the J gene TRBJ1-2, with a tentative D call TRBD1 (5 bases). The CDR3 spans 16 residues. CDR1 and CDR2 from the germline V gene are SNHLY and FYNNEI. The ends were cut back, 3 bases at V and 9 bases at J, with 23 bases in the middle. The CDR3 bases are TGTGCCAGCAGTGATGAGGGGTGGGGCGATATCCCCCGCTACACCTTC. Its translation: CASSDEGWGDIPRYTF.

In this sample, this clonotype turned up a few times. The chain is built from TRBV21-1 and TRBJ1-6; TRBD1 was called by the table and not checked on the DNA. TRBV21-1 is an annotated pseudogene. This CDR3 comprises 17 residues. In nucleotides, the CDR3 is TGTGCCAGCAGCAGGGTAGGGGGCAGCTCCTATAATTCACCCCTCCACTTT. Translated, it gives CASSRVGGSSYNSPLHF.

The table lists this clonotype with a few counts. This chain connects TRBV12-5 to TRBJ2-7; D ambiguous. CDR1 is LGHNT, CDR2 FRNRAP, per germline. There are 11 residues in the CDR3. V was clipped by 10 bases and J by 3 bases, with 10 bases between them. The CDR3 DNA is TGTGCTACTGGAGTGAACTACGAGCAGTACTTC. Its translation is CATGVNYEQYF.

The rearrangement joins TRBV6-5 to TRBJ1-1; 8 bases match TRBD1. The trim removed 2 bases at V and 1 base at J, leaving 0 bases unmatched. Germline V gives CDR1 MNHEY, CDR2 SVGAGI. The CDR3 sequence is 14 residues long. CDR3 loop: CASSYDRGNTEAFF. Written as DNA, the CDR3 is TGTGCCAGCAGTTACGACAGGGGGAACACTGAAGCTTTCTTT.

The chain carries TRBV7-7 and TRBJ2-1, with 11 nucleotides matching TRBD1. Germline values: CDR1 SSHAT, CDR2 FNYEAQ (reference sequence). This CDR3 region has 16 residues. V shed 5 bases and J 7 bases; nucleotides not matched to a gene: 10. CDR3 amino acids: CASSLGTGGEGNEQFF. CDR3 coding DNA: TGTGCCAGCAGCCTTGGGACAGGGGGGGAAGGTAATGAGCAGTTCTTC.

The chain recombines TRBV28 with TRBJ1-3; D is unresolved. Trimming left V 2 bases short and J 11 bases short, with 10 bases between. Germline V gene lookup returns CDR1 MDHEN and CDR2 SYDVKM. The CDR3 is 12 residues long. DNA of the CDR3: TGTGCCAGCAGTTTAGGCCCTCGGGCCATATATTTT. This gives the protein CASSLGPRAIYF.

This chain links TRBV20-1 with TRBJ2-5; possible D gene TRBD1, 6 bases. The germline V gene encodes CDR1 DFQATT and CDR2 SNEGSKA (reference sequence). The CDR3 spans 14 residues. V was pared by 5 bases and J by 5 bases, with 18 bases between. The CDR3 nucleotides read TGCAGTGCTCTCCGGGACATGGGTCGGGAGACCCAGTACTTC. Its protein is CSALRDMGRETQYF.

This sequence joins TRBV7-2 and TRBJ1-2; D is unresolved. This CDR3 comprises 15 residues. Per the germline V gene, CDR1 is SGHTA and CDR2 is FQGNSA. Between the trimmed V and J ends, which lost 2 bases and 0 bases, there was a span of 10 bases. The CDR3: CASSLKIGTNYGYTF. CDR3 DNA: TGTGCCAGCAGCTTAAAGATCGGAACTAACTATGGCTACACCTTC. The full variable domain, its missing parts supplied by reference TRBV7-2 and TRBJ1-2, is GAGVSQSPSNKVTEKGKDVELRCDPISGHTALYWYRQSLGQGLEFLIYFQGNSAPDKSGLPSDRFSAERTGGSVSTLTIQRTQQEDSAVYLCASSLKIGTNYGYTFGSGTRLTVV.

V is TRBV20-1 and J is TRBJ1-1, with D unclear. Trimming left V 2 bases short and J 1 base short, with 5 bases between. The CDR3 is 12 amino acids. In germline, CDR1 is DFQATT, CDR2 SNEGSKA (reference sequence). The CDR3 nucleotides are TGCAGTGCTAGATACGGGAACACTGAAGCTTTCTTT. Residues: CSARYGNTEAFF.